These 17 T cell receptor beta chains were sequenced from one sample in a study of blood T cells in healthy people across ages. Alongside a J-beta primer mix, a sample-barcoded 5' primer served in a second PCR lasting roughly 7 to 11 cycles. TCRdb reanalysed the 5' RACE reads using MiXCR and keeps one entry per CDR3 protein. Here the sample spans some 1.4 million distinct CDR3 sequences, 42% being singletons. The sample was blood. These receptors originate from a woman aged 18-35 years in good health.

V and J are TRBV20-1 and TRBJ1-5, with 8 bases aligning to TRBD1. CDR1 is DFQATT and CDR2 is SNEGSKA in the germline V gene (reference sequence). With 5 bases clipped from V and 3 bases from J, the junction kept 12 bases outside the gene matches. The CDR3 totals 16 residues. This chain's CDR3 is CSALPGGRYDNQPQHF. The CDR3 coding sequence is TGCAGTGCTCTCCCAGGGGGCCGATATGACAATCAGCCCCAGCATTTT.

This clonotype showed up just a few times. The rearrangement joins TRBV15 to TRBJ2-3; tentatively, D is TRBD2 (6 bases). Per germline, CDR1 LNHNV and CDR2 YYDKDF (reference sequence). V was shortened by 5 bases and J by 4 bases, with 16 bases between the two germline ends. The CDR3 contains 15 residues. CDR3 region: CATSARGSGPDTQYF. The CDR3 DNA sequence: TGTGCCACCAGCGCTCGGGGTAGCGGCCCAGATACGCAGTATTTT.

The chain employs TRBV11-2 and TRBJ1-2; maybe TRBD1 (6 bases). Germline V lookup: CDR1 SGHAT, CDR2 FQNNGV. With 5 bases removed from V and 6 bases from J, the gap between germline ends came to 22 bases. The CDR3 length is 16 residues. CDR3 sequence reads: CASSTLKGDRGHGYTF. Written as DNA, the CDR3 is TGTGCCAGCAGCACCTTAAAGGGGGACCGGGGCCATGGCTACACCTTC.

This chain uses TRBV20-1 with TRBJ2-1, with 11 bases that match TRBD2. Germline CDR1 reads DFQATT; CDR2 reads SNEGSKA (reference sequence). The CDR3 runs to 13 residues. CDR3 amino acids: CSTSGGTGDEQFF. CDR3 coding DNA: TGCAGCACTAGCGGGGGTACCGGGGATGAGCAGTTCTTC.

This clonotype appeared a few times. The CDR3 sequence is CSASEGRNQPQHF. CDR3 nucleotides: TGCAGTGCTAGTGAAGGGCGTAATCAGCCCCAGCATTTT. The rearrangement uses TRBV20-1 and TRBJ1-5, with unresolved D. The CDR3 is 13 amino acids. Germline values: CDR1 DFQATT, CDR2 SNEGSKA (reference sequence). V was cut by 3 bases and J by 4 bases, with 10 bases left in between.

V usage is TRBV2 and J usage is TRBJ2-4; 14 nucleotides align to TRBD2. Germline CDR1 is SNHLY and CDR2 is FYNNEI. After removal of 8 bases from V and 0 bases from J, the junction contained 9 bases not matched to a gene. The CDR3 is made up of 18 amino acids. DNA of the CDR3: TGTGCCAGCCGAACGACTAGCGGGGGGGCGCCAGCCAAAAACATTCAGTACTTC. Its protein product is CASRTTSGGAPAKNIQYF.

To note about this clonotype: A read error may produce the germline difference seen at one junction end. CDR3: CSVPGQGNGCTF. The DNA of the CDR3 is TGCAGCGTTCCGGGACAGGGGAATGGCTGCACCTTC. The genes are TRBV29-1 and TRBJ1-2; 10 bases are a match to TRBD1. CDR1 SQVTM and CDR2 ANQGSEA come from the germline V gene. This CDR3 comprises 12 residues.

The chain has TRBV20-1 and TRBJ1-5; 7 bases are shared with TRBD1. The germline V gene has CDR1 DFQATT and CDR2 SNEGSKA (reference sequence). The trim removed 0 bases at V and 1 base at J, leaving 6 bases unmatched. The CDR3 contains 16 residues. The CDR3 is CSARDNRGSSNQPQHF. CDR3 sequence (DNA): TGCAGTGCTAGAGATAACAGGGGTTCGAGCAATCAGCCCCAGCATTTT.

The CDR3 sequence is CSVAETYEQYF. The CDR3 nucleotides read TGCAGCGTAGCGGAAACCTACGAGCAGTACTTC. The chain employs TRBV20-1 and TRBJ2-7, with D maybe TRBD2 (6 bases). The CDR3 contains 11 residues. Looked up from germline, CDR1 is DFQATT and CDR2 is SNEGSKA (reference sequence).

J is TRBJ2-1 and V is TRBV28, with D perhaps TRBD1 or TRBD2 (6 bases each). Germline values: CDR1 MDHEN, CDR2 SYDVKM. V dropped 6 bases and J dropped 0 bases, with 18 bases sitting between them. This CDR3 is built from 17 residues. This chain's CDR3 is CASSLPGAGTSYNEQFF. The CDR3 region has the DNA TGTGCCAGCAGCCTCCCGGGGGCGGGAACCTCCTACAATGAGCAGTTCTTC.

CDR3 loop: CASGFSGLAGDGNTGELFF. CDR3 in DNA: TGTGCTAGTGGTTTCTCCGGACTAGCGGGGGACGGGAACACCGGGGAGCTGTTTTTT. V gene TRBV12-5 combines with J gene TRBJ2-2, with TRBD2 matching 13 bases. The V gene end was trimmed by 3 bases and the J gene end by 1 base; junction bases not matched to a gene: 8. The CDR3 length is 19 residues. Germline V CDR1 and CDR2: LGHNT, FRNRAP.

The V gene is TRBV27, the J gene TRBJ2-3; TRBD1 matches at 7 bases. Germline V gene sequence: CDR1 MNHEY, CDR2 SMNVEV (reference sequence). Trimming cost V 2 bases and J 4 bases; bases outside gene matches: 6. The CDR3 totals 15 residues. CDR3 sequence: CASSLTRDSADTQYF. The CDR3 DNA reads TGTGCCAGCAGTTTAACCCGGGACAGCGCAGATACGCAGTATTTT.

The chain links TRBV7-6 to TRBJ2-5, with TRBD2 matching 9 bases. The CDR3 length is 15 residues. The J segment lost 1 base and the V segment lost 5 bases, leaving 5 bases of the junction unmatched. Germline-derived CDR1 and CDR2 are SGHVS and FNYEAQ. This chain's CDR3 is CASSRAGGVQETQYF. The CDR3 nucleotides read TGTGCCAGCAGCAGAGCGGGGGGAGTCCAAGAGACCCAGTACTTC.

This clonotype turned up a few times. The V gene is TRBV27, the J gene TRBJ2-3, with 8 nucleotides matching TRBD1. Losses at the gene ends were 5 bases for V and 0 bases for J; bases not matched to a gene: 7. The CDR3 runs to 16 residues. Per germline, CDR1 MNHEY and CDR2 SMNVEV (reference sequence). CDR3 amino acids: CASSLWGDRSTDTQYF. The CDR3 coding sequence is TGTGCCAGCAGTCTTTGGGGGGACAGGAGCACAGATACGCAGTATTTT.

The CDR3: CSAYTGGTQPQHF. The CDR3 coding sequence is TGCAGTGCTTACACAGGGGGGACTCAGCCCCAGCATTTT. V and J are TRBV20-1 and TRBJ1-5; 8 positions match TRBD1. J was trimmed by 6 bases and V by 5 bases; bases with no gene match: 6. Germline CDR1 is DFQATT and CDR2 is SNEGSKA (reference sequence). This CDR3 contains 13 residues.

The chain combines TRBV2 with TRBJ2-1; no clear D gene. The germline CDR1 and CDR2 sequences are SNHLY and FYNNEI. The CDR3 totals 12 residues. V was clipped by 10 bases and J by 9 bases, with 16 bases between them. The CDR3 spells CATNIGAAEQFF. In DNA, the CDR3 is TGTGCCACCAATATCGGAGCAGCTGAGCAGTTCTTC.

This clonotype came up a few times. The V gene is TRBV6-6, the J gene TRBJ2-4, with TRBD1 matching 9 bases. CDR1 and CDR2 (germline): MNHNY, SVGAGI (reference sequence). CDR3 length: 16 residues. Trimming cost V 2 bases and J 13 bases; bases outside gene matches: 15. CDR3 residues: CASSYTRDRANNEQYF. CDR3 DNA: TGTGCCAGCAGTTACACCCGGGACAGGGCTAACAATGAGCAGTACTTC.